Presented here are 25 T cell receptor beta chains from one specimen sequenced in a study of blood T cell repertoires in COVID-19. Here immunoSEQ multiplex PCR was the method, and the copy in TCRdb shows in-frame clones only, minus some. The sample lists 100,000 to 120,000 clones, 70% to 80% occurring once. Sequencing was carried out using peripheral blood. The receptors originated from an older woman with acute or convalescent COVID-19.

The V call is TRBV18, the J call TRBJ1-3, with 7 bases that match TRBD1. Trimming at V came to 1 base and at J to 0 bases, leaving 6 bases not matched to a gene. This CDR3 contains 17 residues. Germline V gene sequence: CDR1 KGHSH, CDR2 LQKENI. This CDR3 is CASSPQNRDSSGNTIYF. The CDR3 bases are TGTGCCAGCTCACCACAAAACCGGGACAGCTCTGGAAACACCATATATTTT.

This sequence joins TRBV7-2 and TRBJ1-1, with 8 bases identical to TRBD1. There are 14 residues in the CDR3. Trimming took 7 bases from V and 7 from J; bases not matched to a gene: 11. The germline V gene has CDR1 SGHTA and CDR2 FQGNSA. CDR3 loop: CASKGTTGAIEAFF. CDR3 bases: TGTGCCAGCAAGGGAACGACAGGGGCGATTGAAGCTTTCTTT.

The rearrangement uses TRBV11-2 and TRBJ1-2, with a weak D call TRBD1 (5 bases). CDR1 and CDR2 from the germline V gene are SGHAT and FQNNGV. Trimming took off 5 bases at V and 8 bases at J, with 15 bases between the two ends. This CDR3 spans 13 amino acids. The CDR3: CASSLDTARGYTF. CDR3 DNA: TGTGCCAGCAGCCTGGACACCGCTCGGGGCTACACCTTC.

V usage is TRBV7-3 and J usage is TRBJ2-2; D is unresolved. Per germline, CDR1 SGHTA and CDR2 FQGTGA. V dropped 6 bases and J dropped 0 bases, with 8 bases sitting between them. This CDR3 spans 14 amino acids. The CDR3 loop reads CASSSQTNTGELFF. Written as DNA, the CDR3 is TGTGCCAGCAGTTCTCAGACGAACACCGGGGAGCTGTTTTTT. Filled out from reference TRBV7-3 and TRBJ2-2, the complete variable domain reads GAGVSQTPSNKVTEKGKYVELRCDPISGHTALYWYRQSLGQGPEFLIYFQGTGAADDSGLPNDRFFAVRPEGSVSTLKIQRTERGDSAVYLCASSSQTNTGELFFGEGSRLTVL.

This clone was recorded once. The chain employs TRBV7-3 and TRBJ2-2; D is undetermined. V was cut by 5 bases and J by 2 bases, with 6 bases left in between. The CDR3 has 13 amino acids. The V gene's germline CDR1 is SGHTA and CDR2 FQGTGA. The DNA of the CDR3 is TGTGCCAGCAGCAATACAAACACCGGGGAGCTGTTTTTT. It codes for CASSNTNTGELFF.

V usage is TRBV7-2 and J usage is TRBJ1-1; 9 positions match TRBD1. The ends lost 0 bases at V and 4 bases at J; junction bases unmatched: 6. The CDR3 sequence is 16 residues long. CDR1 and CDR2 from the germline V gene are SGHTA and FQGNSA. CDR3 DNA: TGTGCCAGCAGCTTAGCCGGGACAGGGAGCGGCACTGAAGCTTTCTTT. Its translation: CASSLAGTGSGTEAFF.

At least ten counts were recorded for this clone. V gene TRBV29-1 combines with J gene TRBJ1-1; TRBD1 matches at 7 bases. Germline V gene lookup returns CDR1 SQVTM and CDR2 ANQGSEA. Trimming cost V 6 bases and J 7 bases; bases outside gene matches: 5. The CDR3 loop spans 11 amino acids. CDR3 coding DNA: TGCAGCGTCGAGACAGGGCTTGAAGCTTTCTTT. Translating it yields CSVETGLEAFF. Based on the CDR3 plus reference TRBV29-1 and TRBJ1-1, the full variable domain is SAVISQKPSRDICQRGTSLTIQCQVDSQVTMMFWYRQQPGQSLTLIATANQGSEATYESGFVIDKFPISRPNLTFSTLTVSNMSPEDSSIYLCSVETGLEAFFGQGTRLTVV.

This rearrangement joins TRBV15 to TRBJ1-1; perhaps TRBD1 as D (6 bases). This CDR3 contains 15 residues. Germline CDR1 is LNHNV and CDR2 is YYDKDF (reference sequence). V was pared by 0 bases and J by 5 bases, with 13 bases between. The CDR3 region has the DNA TGTGCCACCAGCAGAGATTCAGGGGCGGGTACTGAAGCTTTCTTT. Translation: CATSRDSGAGTEAFF. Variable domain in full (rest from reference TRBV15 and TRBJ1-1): DAMVIQNPRYQVTQFGKPVTLSCSQTLNHNVMYWYQQKSSQAPKLLFHYYDKDFNNEADTPDNFQSRRPNTSFCFLDIRSPGLGDTAMYLCATSRDSGAGTEAFFGQGTRLTVV.

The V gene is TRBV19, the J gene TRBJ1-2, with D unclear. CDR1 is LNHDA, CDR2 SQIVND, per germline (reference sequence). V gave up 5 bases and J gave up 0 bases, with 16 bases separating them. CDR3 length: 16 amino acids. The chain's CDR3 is CASSLSGATANYGYTF. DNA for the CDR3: TGTGCCAGTAGTCTCTCGGGAGCCACAGCTAACTATGGCTACACCTTC.

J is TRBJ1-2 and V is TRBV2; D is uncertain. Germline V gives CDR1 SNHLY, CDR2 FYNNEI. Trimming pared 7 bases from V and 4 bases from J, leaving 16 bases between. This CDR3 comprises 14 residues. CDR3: CASTSRVFGYGYTF. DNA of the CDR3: TGTGCCAGCACATCTCGGGTCTTCGGCTATGGCTACACCTTC.

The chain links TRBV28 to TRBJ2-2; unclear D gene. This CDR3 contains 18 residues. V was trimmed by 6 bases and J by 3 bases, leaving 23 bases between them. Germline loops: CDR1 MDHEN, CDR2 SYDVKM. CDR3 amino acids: CASSQLLRKIRDTGELFF. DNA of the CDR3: TGTGCCAGCAGCCAACTCCTTCGGAAGATTCGGGACACCGGGGAGCTGTTTTTT.

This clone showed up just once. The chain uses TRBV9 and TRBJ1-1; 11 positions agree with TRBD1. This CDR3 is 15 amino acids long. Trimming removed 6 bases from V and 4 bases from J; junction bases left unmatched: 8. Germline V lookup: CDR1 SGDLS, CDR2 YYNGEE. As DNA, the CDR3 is TGTGCCAGCAACCGGGAAGGGACAGGGGGCACTGAAGCTTTCTTT. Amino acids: CASNREGTGGTEAFF.

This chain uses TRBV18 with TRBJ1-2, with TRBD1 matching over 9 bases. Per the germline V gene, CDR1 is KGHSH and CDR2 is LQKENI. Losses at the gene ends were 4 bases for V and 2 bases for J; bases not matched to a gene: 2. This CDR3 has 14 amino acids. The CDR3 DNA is TGTGCCAGCTCACAGGGACAGGGCAACTATGGCTACACCTTC. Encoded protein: CASSQGQGNYGYTF.

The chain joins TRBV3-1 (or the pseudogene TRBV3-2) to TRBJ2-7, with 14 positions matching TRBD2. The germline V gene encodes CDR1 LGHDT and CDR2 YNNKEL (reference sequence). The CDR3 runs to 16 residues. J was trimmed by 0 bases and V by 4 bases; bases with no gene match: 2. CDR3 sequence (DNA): TGTGCCAGCAGCCGGACTAGCGGGGGGAGCTCCTACGAGCAGTACTTC. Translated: CASSRTSGGSSYEQYF.

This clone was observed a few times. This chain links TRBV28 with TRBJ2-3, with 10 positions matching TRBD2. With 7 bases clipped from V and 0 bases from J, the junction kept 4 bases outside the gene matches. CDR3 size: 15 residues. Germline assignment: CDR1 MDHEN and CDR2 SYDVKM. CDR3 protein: CASTAGGLSTDTQYF. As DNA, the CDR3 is TGTGCCAGCACAGCGGGGGGGCTGAGCACAGATACGCAGTATTTT.

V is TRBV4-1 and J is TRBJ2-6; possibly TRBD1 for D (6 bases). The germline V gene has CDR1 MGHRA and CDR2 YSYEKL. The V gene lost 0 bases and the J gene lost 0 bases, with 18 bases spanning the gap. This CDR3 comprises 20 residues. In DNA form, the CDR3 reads TGCGCCAGCAGCCAAGATTATAGGGCAGGGACATTCTCTGGGGCCAACGTCCTGACTTTC. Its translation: CASSQDYRAGTFSGANVLTF.

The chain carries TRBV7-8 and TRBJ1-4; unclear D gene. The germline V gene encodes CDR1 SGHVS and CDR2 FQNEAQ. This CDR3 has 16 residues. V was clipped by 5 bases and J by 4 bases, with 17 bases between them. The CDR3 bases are TGTGCCAGCAGCCGAGGTCCCAGGAAAATTAATGAAAAACTGTTTTTT. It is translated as CASSRGPRKINEKLFF.

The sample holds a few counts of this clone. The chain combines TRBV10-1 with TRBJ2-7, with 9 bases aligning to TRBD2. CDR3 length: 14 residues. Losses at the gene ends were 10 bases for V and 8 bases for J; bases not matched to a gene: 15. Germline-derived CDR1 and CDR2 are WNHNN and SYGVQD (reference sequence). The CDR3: CATSTSGGIGQQYF. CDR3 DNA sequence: TGCGCCACAAGTACCAGCGGGGGGATTGGACAGCAGTACTTC.

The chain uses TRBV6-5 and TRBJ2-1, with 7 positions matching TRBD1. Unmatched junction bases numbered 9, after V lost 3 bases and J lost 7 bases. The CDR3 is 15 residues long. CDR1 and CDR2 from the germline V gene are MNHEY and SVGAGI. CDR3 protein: CASSYLRGLRNEQFF. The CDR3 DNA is TGTGCCAGCAGTTATCTCAGGGGGTTGCGAAATGAGCAGTTCTTC.

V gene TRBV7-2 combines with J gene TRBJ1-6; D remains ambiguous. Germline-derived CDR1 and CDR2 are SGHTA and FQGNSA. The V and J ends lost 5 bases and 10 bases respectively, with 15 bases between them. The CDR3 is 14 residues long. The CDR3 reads CASSPAEGRSPLHF. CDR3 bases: TGTGCCAGCAGCCCGGCGGAGGGCAGGTCACCCCTCCACTTT.

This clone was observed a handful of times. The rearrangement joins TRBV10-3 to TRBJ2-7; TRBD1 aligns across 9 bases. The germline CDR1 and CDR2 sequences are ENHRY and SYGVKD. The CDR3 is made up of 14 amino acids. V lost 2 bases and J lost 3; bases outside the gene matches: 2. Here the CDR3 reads CAISEVGQGYEQYF. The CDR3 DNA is TGTGCCATCAGTGAGGTGGGACAGGGCTACGAGCAGTACTTC.

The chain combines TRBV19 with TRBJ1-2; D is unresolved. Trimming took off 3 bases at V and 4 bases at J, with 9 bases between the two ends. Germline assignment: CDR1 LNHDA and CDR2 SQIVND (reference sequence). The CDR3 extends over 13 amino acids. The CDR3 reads CASSIGRSYGYTF. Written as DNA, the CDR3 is TGTGCCAGTAGTATTGGAAGGAGCTATGGCTACACCTTC.

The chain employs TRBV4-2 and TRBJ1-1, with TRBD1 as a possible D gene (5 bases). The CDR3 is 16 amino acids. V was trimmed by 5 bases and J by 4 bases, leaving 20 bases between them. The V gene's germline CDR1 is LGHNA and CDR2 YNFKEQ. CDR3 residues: CASSSRPRGKATEAFF. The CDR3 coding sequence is TGTGCCAGCAGCTCTCGACCCCGGGGGAAGGCCACTGAAGCTTTCTTT.

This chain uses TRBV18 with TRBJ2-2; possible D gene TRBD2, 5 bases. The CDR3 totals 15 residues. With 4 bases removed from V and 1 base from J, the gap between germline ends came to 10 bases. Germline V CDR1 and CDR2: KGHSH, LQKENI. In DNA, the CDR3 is TGTGCCAGCTCACAGGACGGAGGGAACACCGGGGAGCTGTTTTTT. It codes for CASSQDGGNTGELFF.

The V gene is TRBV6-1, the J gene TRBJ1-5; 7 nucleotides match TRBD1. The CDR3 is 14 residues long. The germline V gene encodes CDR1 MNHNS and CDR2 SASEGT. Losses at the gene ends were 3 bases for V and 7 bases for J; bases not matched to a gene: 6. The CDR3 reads CASSESGGKQPQHF. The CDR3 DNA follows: TGTGCCAGCAGTGAGTCAGGGGGGAAGCAGCCCCAGCATTTT.